The 7 T cell receptor beta chains below come from one sample, sequenced in a study of blood T cell repertoires in COVID-19. Assay used: immunoSEQ multiplex PCR; TCRdb lists only in-frame clones, some missing. Of approximately 120,000 clones listed, 84% are singletons. Sequenced input: peripheral blood. These receptors were taken from a woman of 80 years or more with active or convalescent COVID-19.

The chain is built from TRBV4-1 and TRBJ2-5, with 7 bases that match TRBD2. CDR1 is MGHRA and CDR2 is YSYEKL in the germline V gene. The length of the CDR3 is 16 residues. V shed 3 bases, J shed 5 bases, and the junction held 12 bases outside the gene matches. The CDR3 bases are TGCGCCAGCAGCCATCCCTGGGGAGGGGCCCGGGAGACCCAGTACTTC. The encoded protein is CASSHPWGGARETQYF.

The CDR3 sequence: CASSLATGIRSYNEQFF. The DNA for the CDR3 is TGCGCCAGCAGCTTGGCCACGGGGATTCGCTCCTACAATGAGCAGTTCTTC. J is TRBJ2-1 and V is TRBV5-1; D may be TRBD2 (5 bases). The germline CDR1 and CDR2 sequences are SGHRS and YFSETQ. V shed 0 bases and J shed 0 bases, with 13 bases lying between them. The CDR3 loop spans 17 amino acids.

V is TRBV18 and J is TRBJ2-1; 8 positions match TRBD2. The CDR3 totals 15 residues. With 5 bases clipped from V and 5 bases from J, the junction kept 8 bases outside the gene matches. Germline V gene lookup returns CDR1 KGHSH and CDR2 LQKENI. CDR3 DNA sequence: TGTGCCAGCTCATTTGGCGGGAGGCTCGACAATGAGCAGTTCTTC. Translating it yields CASSFGGRLDNEQFF.

The chain carries TRBV7-3 and TRBJ2-1, with 11 positions matching TRBD2. Germline V CDR1 and CDR2: SGHTA, FQGTGA. This CDR3 is 15 amino acids long. The trim removed 5 bases at V and 7 bases at J, leaving 7 bases unmatched. CDR3: CASSKLAGVGNEQFF. CDR3 DNA sequence: TGTGCCAGCAGCAAACTAGCGGGAGTAGGGAATGAGCAGTTCTTC. Drawing the rest from reference TRBV7-3 and TRBJ2-1, the complete variable domain is GAGVSQTPSNKVTEKGKYVELRCDPISGHTALYWYRQSLGQGPEFLIYFQGTGAADDSGLPNDRFFAVRPEGSVSTLKIQRTERGDSAVYLCASSKLAGVGNEQFFGPGTRLTVL.

The chain uses TRBV9 and TRBJ2-1; 10 nucleotides align to TRBD1. This CDR3 is built from 16 residues. CDR1 is SGDLS and CDR2 is YYNGEE in the germline V gene. J gave up 4 bases and V 3 bases, and 7 bases lay outside the gene matches. CDR3 coding DNA: TGTGCCAGCAGCGAACGGGACAGGGGATCGTACAATGAGCAGTTCTTC. It is translated as CASSERDRGSYNEQFF.

V and J are TRBV14 and TRBJ2-1; a weak D match, TRBD2 (5 bases). The germline CDR1 and CDR2 sequences are SGHDN and FVKESK. The V end lost 0 bases, the J end lost 2 bases, and 23 bases lay between the germline ends. CDR3 length: 20 residues. CDR3 sequence: CASSQDKLRLRRGTYNEQFF. In DNA, the CDR3 is TGTGCCAGCAGCCAAGATAAGCTAAGGCTCCGGCGAGGGACCTACAATGAGCAGTTCTTC.

J is TRBJ2-5 and V is TRBV3-1 (or the pseudogene TRBV3-2); D is unclear. Germline lookup yields CDR1 LGHDT and CDR2 YNNKEL (reference sequence). This CDR3 region has 14 residues. Trimming took off 0 bases at V and 1 base at J, with 6 bases between the two ends. The CDR3 region is CASSQDVSQETQYF. The CDR3 DNA follows: TGTGCCAGCAGCCAAGACGTTAGCCAAGAGACCCAGTACTTC.